This T cell receptor beta chain was identified during a study of control samples from healthy donors and cancer patients. CDR1 is KGHSH and CDR2 is LQKENI in the germline V gene. The CDR3 sequence is 14 residues long. The J segment lost 4 bases and the V segment lost 3 bases, leaving 3 bases of the junction unmatched. The protocol was immunoSEQ multiplex PCR, while the TCRdb copy is restricted to in-frame clones and leaves out a portion. The sample shows more than 95,000 clones, around 87% of them seen only once. The TCR comes from a man aged 35-49 years in good health. J is TRBJ2-1 and V is TRBV18; 7 nucleotides align to TRBD1. The specimen was blood. CDR3 DNA: TGTGCCAGCTCACCGGGACAGACTTACAATGAGCAGTTCTTC. Translating gives CASSPGQTYNEQFF.